Below, 3 T cell receptor beta chains from the same sample are listed, as sequenced in a study of glioma-infiltrating T cells after dendritic cell vaccination. Only in-frame clones appear in the TCRdb table, and some are missing; sequencing was by immunoSEQ multiplex PCR. The table has about 90,000 clones, about 85% seen once; the top ten hold under 3%. The sample in question was blood, obtained before dendritic cell vaccination. These receptor sequences come from a human donor with glioblastoma.

This rearrangement joins TRBV21-1 to TRBJ1-2; the D call TRBD1 from the table was never checked on the DNA. TRBV21-1 is annotated as a pseudogene. There are 16 residues in the CDR3. The CDR3 loop is CASSKDRQFSNYGYTF. The CDR3 nucleotides read TGTGCCAGCAGCAAAGATAGACAGTTTTCTAACTATGGCTACACCTTC.

This sequence joins TRBV11-2 and TRBJ1-2; 9 bases are a match to TRBD1. This CDR3 is built from 15 residues. The trim removed 0 bases at V and 8 bases at J, leaving 7 bases unmatched. Germline lookup yields CDR1 SGHAT and CDR2 FQNNGV. DNA for the CDR3: TGTGCCAGCAGCTTAGAATGGGGACAGGGTCGCGGCTACACCTTC. It is translated as CASSLEWGQGRGYTF.

The chain carries TRBV21-1 and TRBJ1-5; whether TRBD1, the table's D call, matches the DNA was not checked. TRBV21-1 is annotated as a pseudogene. The CDR3 spans 18 residues. The CDR3 here is CASSKGTGWVRSNQPQHF. DNA of the CDR3: TGTGCCAGCAGCAAGGGCACAGGGTGGGTAAGAAGCAATCAGCCCCAGCATTTT.